This T cell receptor (beta chain) was obtained from a study of cytomegalovirus exposure and HLA in healthy donors. General observations from the study: Relative to equally common others, HLA-associated TCR beta chains showed greater clonal expansion in a later analysis. Later genetic work tied a missense DCLRE1C variant to beta-chain V and J trimming.

This CDR3 region has 13 residues. CDR1 SGHTA and CDR2 FQGNSA come from the germline V gene. V dropped 5 bases and J dropped 5; count of bases not matched to a gene: 5. PCR used 60 Vbeta primers and 13 Jbeta primers. Clones were sequenced by immunoSEQ multiplex PCR, and TCRdb holds only the in-frame ones, with some missing. This table holds 210,000 or so clones, roughly 91% found once. Concerning this clone: The antigen is unknown.

Specimen: PBMCs. The receptor was derived from a woman younger than 30 in good health and CMV-seronegative. This chain joins TRBV7-2 and TRBJ2-5, with 7 nucleotides matching TRBD1. The CDR3 DNA follows: TGTGCCAGCAGCCTGACAGGGTTGGAGACCCAGTACTTC. Its protein is CASSLTGLETQYF.